These 21 T cell receptor beta chains came from one sample sequenced in a study of blood T cell repertoires in COVID-19. TCRdb's table, derived via immunoSEQ multiplex PCR, lists solely in-frame clones and lacks some. Of fewer than 250,000 clones listed, 85% to 90% are singletons. Sequenced input: peripheral blood. The receptors originated from a man aged 50 to 59 with COVID-19, enrolled during active disease.

J is TRBJ2-6 and V is TRBV7-9; the match to TRBD1 covers 11 bases. Trimming removed 4 bases from V and 1 base from J; junction bases left unmatched: 6. Germline CDR1 and CDR2: SEHNR and FQNEAQ (reference sequence). The CDR3 is 18 residues long. The CDR3 sequence is CASSYYGTGGSGANVLTF. The CDR3 nucleotides are TGTGCCAGCAGCTATTACGGGACAGGGGGTTCTGGGGCCAACGTCCTGACTTTC.

This clone was seen only once. Other DNA sequences of this sample code for an identical CDR3. This rearrangement joins TRBV5-4 to TRBJ2-5; 12 bases map to TRBD2. Unmatched junction bases numbered 1, after V lost 1 base and J lost 3 bases. This CDR3 contains 15 residues. In germline, CDR1 is SGHNT, CDR2 YYREEE (reference sequence). CDR3 protein: CASSLRLAGEETQYF. Here the CDR3 DNA reads TGTGCCAGCAGCTTGAGACTAGCGGGAGAAGAGACCCAGTACTTC.

The genes are TRBV28 and TRBJ1-5, with 7 bases lining up with TRBD1. With 5 bases clipped from V and 7 bases from J, the junction kept 17 bases outside the gene matches. The germline V gene has CDR1 MDHEN and CDR2 SYDVKM. This CDR3 spans 17 amino acids. CDR3 loop: CASSVFGTATAGQPQHF. For the CDR3, the DNA is TGTGCCAGCAGTGTCTTCGGGACAGCCACGGCGGGGCAGCCCCAGCATTTT.

The V gene is TRBV6-6, the J gene TRBJ1-3, with a possible D match to TRBD1 (6 bases). Trimming cost V 5 bases and J 0 bases, with 8 bases left between them. The CDR3 runs 14 residues. CDR1 MNHNY and CDR2 SVGAGI come from the germline V gene (reference sequence). The CDR3 DNA reads TGTGCCAGCAGTGGACAGTTCTCTGGAAACACCATATATTTT. Its protein product is CASSGQFSGNTIYF.

The chain is built from TRBV10-3 and TRBJ1-1; no firm D call. The CDR3 length is 17 residues. Trimming took off 2 bases at V and 5 bases at J, with 21 bases between the two ends. Germline V gene data show CDR1 as ENHRY and CDR2 as SYGVKD. This CDR3 is CAISESPSATEWTEAFF. The CDR3 DNA sequence: TGTGCCATCAGTGAGAGTCCCTCGGCAACAGAATGGACTGAAGCTTTCTTT.

This chain connects TRBV3-1 (or the pseudogene TRBV3-2) to TRBJ1-4; D gene uncertain. The germline V gene encodes CDR1 LGHDT and CDR2 YNNKEL (reference sequence). CDR3 size: 12 residues. V dropped 8 bases and J dropped 12 bases, with 16 bases sitting between them. CDR3 residues: CASSAGWEELFF. The CDR3 region has the DNA TGTGCCAGCTCGGCAGGATGGGAGGAACTGTTTTTT.

This rearrangement joins TRBV2 to TRBJ1-1; a possible D gene is TRBD1 (6 bases). Germline CDR1 is SNHLY and CDR2 is FYNNEI. There are 12 residues in the CDR3. V dropped 8 bases and J dropped 5 bases, with 12 bases sitting between them. CDR3 DNA: TGTGCCAGCTACCGGGACATAACTGAAGCTTTCTTT. This codes for CASYRDITEAFF.

The chain employs TRBV19 and TRBJ1-4, with 9 bases matching TRBD1. V gave up 6 bases and J gave up 10 bases; unmatched junction bases: 12. The length of the CDR3 is 15 residues. CDR1 is LNHDA and CDR2 is SQIVND in the germline V gene (reference sequence). The CDR3 nucleotides are TGTGCCAGTAGCCTAGGAGTACAGGGGGCCGTAAAACTGTTTTTT. Translation: CASSLGVQGAVKLFF.

The chain recombines TRBV18 with TRBJ1-1; D uncertain. The CDR3 has 15 residues. Germline CDR1 is KGHSH and CDR2 is LQKENI. V lost 3 bases and J 1 base, leaving 12 bases between the germline ends. The CDR3 bases are TGTGCCAGCTCACCGGCCGAGGGAGGGAACACTGAAGCTTTCTTT. As protein: CASSPAEGGNTEAFF. Full variable domain (remainder filled in from reference TRBV18 and TRBJ1-1): NAGVMQNPRHLVRRRGQEARLRCSPMKGHSHVYWYRQLPEEGLKFMVYLQKENIIDESGMPKERFSAEFPKEGPSILRIQQVVRGDSAAYFCASSPAEGGNTEAFFGQGTRLTVV.

The chain carries TRBV27 and TRBJ1-4; D unclear. Germline loops: CDR1 MNHEY, CDR2 SMNVEV (reference sequence). The CDR3 loop spans 17 amino acids. V dropped 3 bases and J dropped 7 bases, with 21 bases sitting between them. The CDR3 region is CASSLTRAGSGSEKLFF. For the CDR3, the DNA is TGTGCCAGCAGTTTGACCCGAGCGGGGTCTGGGAGTGAAAAACTGTTTTTT. The full variable domain, completed using reference TRBV27 and TRBJ1-4, is EAQVTQNPRYLITVTGKKLTVTCSQNMNHEYMSWYRQDPGLGLRQIYYSMNVEVTDKGDVPEGYKVSRKEKRNFPLILESPSPNQTSLYFCASSLTRAGSGSEKLFFGSGTQLSVL.

V usage is TRBV7-2 and J usage is TRBJ1-4; D possibly corresponds to TRBD1 (6 bases). CDR1 and CDR2 (germline): SGHTA, FQGNSA. The CDR3 is 15 residues long. V lost 5 bases and J 8 bases, leaving 18 bases between the germline ends. Here the CDR3 DNA reads TGTGCCAGCAGCCTCCAGGGGTCCAGAAACGAAAAACTGTTTTTT. Amino acids: CASSLQGSRNEKLFF.

This clone was seen only a few times. The chain recombines TRBV18 with TRBJ1-3, with unresolved D. V was clipped by 3 bases and J by 0 bases, with 12 bases between them. CDR1 and CDR2 (germline): KGHSH, LQKENI. This CDR3 region has 16 residues. The CDR3 DNA reads as TGTGCCAGCTCACCGTTGAAGGAGAGCTCTGGAAACACCATATATTTT. Translation gives CASSPLKESSGNTIYF.

This clone has just one count. This chain uses TRBV28 with TRBJ2-7; no firm D call. V was cut by 3 bases and J by 0 bases, with 9 bases left in between. The CDR3 extends over 14 amino acids. The germline V gene has CDR1 MDHEN and CDR2 SYDVKM. The CDR3 loop reads CASSFSVNSYEQYF. Here the CDR3 DNA reads TGTGCCAGCAGTTTTTCGGTTAACTCCTACGAGCAGTACTTC.

The V and J genes are TRBV6-6 and TRBJ2-1, with D perhaps matching TRBD2 (6 bases). Germline-derived CDR1 and CDR2 are MNHNY and SVGAGI (reference sequence). V was cut by 4 bases and J by 0 bases, with 13 bases left in between. The CDR3 has 16 amino acids. The CDR3 is CASSSAPGASYNEQFF. The CDR3 DNA is TGTGCCAGCAGTTCCGCTCCGGGAGCCTCCTACAATGAGCAGTTCTTC.

This clone was picked up one time. The chain joins TRBV5-1 to TRBJ1-1, with 7 bases matching TRBD1. The CDR3 loop spans 15 amino acids. Trimming took 4 bases from V and 0 from J; bases not matched to a gene: 6. Germline V gives CDR1 SGHRS, CDR2 YFSETQ. Here the CDR3 DNA reads TGCGCCAGCAGCCAGGGGACAGTAATGAACACTGAAGCTTTCTTT. Translation: CASSQGTVMNTEAFF.

The chain carries TRBV4-1 and TRBJ2-5; 9 bases fit TRBD2. This CDR3 region has 16 residues. Germline V gene data show CDR1 as MGHRA and CDR2 as YSYEKL. V lost 1 base, J lost 2 bases, and 5 bases stayed unmatched. The CDR3 is CASSQGGGVLQETQYF. As DNA, the CDR3 is TGCGCCAGCAGCCAAGGCGGGGGGGTTTTACAAGAGACCCAGTACTTC.

This clone was detected only once. The J gene is TRBJ2-5, the V gene TRBV7-8; 10 positions agree with TRBD1. CDR3 size: 17 residues. With V trimmed by 5 bases and J by 5 bases, 14 bases remained unmatched. Looked up from germline, CDR1 is SGHVS and CDR2 is FQNEAQ. CDR3 coding DNA: TGTGCCAGCAGCCCTAGTGGGACAGGGGCTTCTGGGGAGACCCAGTACTTC. Translated, it gives CASSPSGTGASGETQYF.

The V and J genes are TRBV18 and TRBJ1-1, with 10 nucleotides matching TRBD1. Looked up from germline, CDR1 is KGHSH and CDR2 is LQKENI. This CDR3 comprises 15 residues. V lost 3 bases, J lost 1 base, and 2 bases stayed unmatched. CDR3 loop: CASSPRQGANTEAFF. CDR3 nucleotides: TGTGCCAGCTCACCCCGACAGGGGGCGAACACTGAAGCTTTCTTT.

The chain has TRBV27 and TRBJ1-5; D possibly corresponds to TRBD1 (6 bases). The V gene's germline CDR1 is MNHEY and CDR2 SMNVEV (reference sequence). Trimming stripped 5 bases from V and 8 bases from J, with 10 bases between. CDR3 length equals 12 residues. CDR3 sequence reads: CASSRGTEPQHF. Here the CDR3 DNA reads TGTGCCAGCAGTAGGGGGACCGAGCCCCAGCATTTT.

The V gene is TRBV28, the J gene TRBJ2-7, with TRBD2 identical over 8 bases. There are 15 residues in the CDR3. From germline, CDR1 is MDHEN and CDR2 SYDVKM. Trimming cost V 3 bases and J 5 bases; bases outside gene matches: 9. The CDR3 here is CASSFSSGKSHEQYF. The CDR3, as DNA: TGTGCCAGCAGTTTTAGTAGCGGGAAAAGCCACGAGCAGTACTTC.

The CDR3 reads CASSLEQGGLGEQYF. Here the CDR3 DNA reads TGTGCCAGCAGCCTCGAACAGGGAGGGTTGGGCGAGCAGTACTTC. This chain uses TRBV14 with TRBJ2-7, with D perhaps matching TRBD2 (7 bases). CDR3 length: 15 residues. Germline CDR1 SGHDN, CDR2 FVKESK. V gave up 4 bases and J gave up 6 bases, with 19 bases separating them.